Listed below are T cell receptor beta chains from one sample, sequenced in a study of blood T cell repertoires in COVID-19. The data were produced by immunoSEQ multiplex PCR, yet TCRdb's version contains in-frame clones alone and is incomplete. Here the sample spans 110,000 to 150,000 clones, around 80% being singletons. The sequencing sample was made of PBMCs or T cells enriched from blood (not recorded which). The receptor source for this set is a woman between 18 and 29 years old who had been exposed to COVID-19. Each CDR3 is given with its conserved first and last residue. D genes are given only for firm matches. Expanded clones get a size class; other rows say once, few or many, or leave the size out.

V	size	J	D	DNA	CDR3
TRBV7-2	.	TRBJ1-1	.	TGTGCCAGCAGCTTAGTGGTCACAGGGATGAACACTGAAGCTTTCTTT	CASSLVVTGMNTEAFF
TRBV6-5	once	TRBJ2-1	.	TGTGCCAGCAGAAGGGGAGGGGGGAATGAGCAGTTCTTC	CASRRGGGNEQFF
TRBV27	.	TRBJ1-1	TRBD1	TGTGCCAGCAGTGACAGGGGGGGGTACACTGAAGCTTTCTTT	CASSDRGGYTEAFF
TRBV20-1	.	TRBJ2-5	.	TGCAGTGCTAGTCTCGCGGAAGAGACCCAGTACTTC	CSASLAEETQYF
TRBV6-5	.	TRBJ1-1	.	TGTGCCAGCAGTACTACAGGGTACATGAACACTGAAGCTTTCTTT	CASSTTGYMNTEAFF
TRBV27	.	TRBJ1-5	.	TGTGCCAGCAGTTGGGGGGGGGATCAGCCCCAGCATTTT	CASSWGGDQPQHF
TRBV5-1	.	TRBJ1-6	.	TGCGCCAGCAGCCTGGGGAAGACTTATCAGAATTCACCCCTCCACTTT	CASSLGKTYQNSPLHF
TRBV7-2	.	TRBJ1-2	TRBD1	TGTGCCAGCAGCCCGCCCGGGACAGGGGCGTATGCGGATGGCTACACCTTC	CASSPPGTGAYADGYTF
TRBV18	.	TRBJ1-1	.	TGTGCCAGCTCACAAAATACGGGGAACACTGAAGCTTTCTTT	CASSQNTGNTEAFF
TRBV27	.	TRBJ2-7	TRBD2	TGTGCCAGCAGCGAATGGGCGGGAGGCTCCTACGAGCAGTACTTC	CASSEWAGGSYEQYF
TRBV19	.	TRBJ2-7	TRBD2	TGTGCCAGTACCAAAGAGTGGGGACTAGCGCTTATCGAGCAGTACTTC	CASTKEWGLALIEQYF
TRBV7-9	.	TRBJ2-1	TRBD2	TGTGCCAGCAGCCCTTTTCTAGCGGGAGAGAGCAATGAGCAGTTCTTC	CASSPFLAGESNEQFF
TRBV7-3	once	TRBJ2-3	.	TGTGCCAGCAGCGAGGGAGGATCAGATACGCAGTATTTT	CASSEGGSDTQYF
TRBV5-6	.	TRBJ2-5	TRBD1	TGTGCCAGCAGCTTGGCGACAGGGAGCCAAGAGACCCAGTACTTC	CASSLATGSQETQYF
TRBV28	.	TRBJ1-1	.	TGTGCCAGCAGTTCCGAGTCTCTAGATGAAGCTTTCTTT	CASSSESLDEAFF
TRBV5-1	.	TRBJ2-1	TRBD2	TGCGCCAGCATGCGCCAAAGCGGGAGCCCTTCGAATGAGCAGTTCTTC	CASMRQSGSPSNEQFF
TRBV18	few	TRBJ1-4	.	TGTGCCAGCTCACCTCCTTTGAAACATGCAACTAATGAAAAACTGTTTTTT	CASSPPLKHATNEKLFF
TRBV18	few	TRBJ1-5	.	TGTGCCAGCTCTCTGGCGGGGAATCAGCCCCAGCATTTT	CASSLAGNQPQHF
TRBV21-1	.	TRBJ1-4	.	TGTGCCAGCAGCAAAGCAGAGGTTTTCGGCAGGGGGGATGAAAAACTGTTTTTT	CASSKAEVFGRGDEKLFF
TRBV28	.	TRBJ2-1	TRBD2	TGTGCCAGCAGAAGGGGAGGGCGGAGCTCCTACAATGAGCAGTTCTTC	CASRRGGRSSYNEQFF
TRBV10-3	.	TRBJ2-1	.	TGTGCCATCAGTGAGGGAACAGAGATTTACAATGAGCAGTTCTTC	CAISEGTEIYNEQFF